Described below is a single TCR beta chain sequence and its context. Antigen: not known. TCRdb's copy holds only in-frame clones and misses some; the assay was immunoSEQ multiplex PCR. The sample lists 200,000 to 250,000 clones; roughly 91% were seen once. This sample was taken from a study of cytomegalovirus exposure and HLA in healthy donors. Study-level information: The same platform used for the 500 to 850 first-cohort repertoires was also used for the 120 validation repertoires, as a later analysis reported. Study results and caveats: In vitro testing confirmed a few CMV-associated chains as specific for CMV antigens.

The germline gives CDR1 GTSNPN, CDR2 SVGIG (reference sequence). This CDR3 is built from 15 residues. Trimming at V came to 0 bases and at J to 8 bases, leaving 8 bases not matched to a gene. This sequence was found in a woman aged 18-29 years in good health and CMV-seropositive. Sequencing was done on a sample of PBMCs. The V call is TRBV30, the J call TRBJ2-1; 9 nucleotides align to TRBD2. The CDR3 bases are TGTGCCTGGAGTGTAGGTAGCGGGAGCTGGGATGAGCAGTTCTTC. It codes for CAWSVGSGSWDEQFF.